This TCR beta chain was identified in a study of cytomegalovirus exposure and HLA in healthy donors. The data were produced by immunoSEQ multiplex PCR, yet TCRdb's version contains in-frame clones alone and is incomplete. The sample shows around 150,000 clones, just over 90% of them seen only once. Germline values: CDR1 SGHVS, CDR2 FQNEAQ. V was pared by 5 bases and J by 0 bases, with 8 bases of the junction left unmatched. The CDR3 is 17 residues long. Separation from the roughly 670-subject first cohort characterized the approximately 120-subject validation cohort, to which the donors belonged. The sample was PBMCs. This TCR was sampled from a young man in good health and CMV-seronegative. The chain employs TRBV7-8 and TRBJ1-3; 9 nucleotides agree with TRBD1. The CDR3 DNA sequence: TGTGCCAGCAGCCAAAGGGGGACAGGGACCTCTGGAAACACCATATATTTT. Protein sequence: CASSQRGTGTSGNTIYF.